This T cell receptor beta chain was recovered during a study of control samples from healthy donors and cancer patients. The assay was immunoSEQ multiplex PCR, and TCRdb's table has in-frame clones only and misses some. The data hold over 100,000 clones, with approximately 90% observed a single time. V was trimmed by 3 bases and J by 6 bases, leaving 12 bases between them. Looked up from germline, CDR1 is SNHLY and CDR2 is FYNNEI. The CDR3 has 13 residues. The sample taken for sequencing was blood. The receptor was isolated from a man aged 35-49 years in good health. The genes are TRBV2 and TRBJ2-7, with D perhaps given as TRBD1 or TRBD2 (7 bases each). CDR3 sequence (DNA): TGTGCCAGCAGTGAGTCCAGGGGGGGCGAGCAGTACTTC. Protein product: CASSESRGGEQYF.